This T cell receptor beta chain was found in a study of identical twins. Findings of the study overall: Partly confounded zero-insertion analyses could result from invariant MAIT and iNKT cells.

The CDR3 extends over 15 amino acids. The V gene's germline CDR1 is SGHRS and CDR2 YFSETQ. This clonotype was seen a few times. The antigen remains undetermined. A universal primer site came from template switching; cDNA carried unique molecular identifiers. MiXCR, applied by TCRdb to the 5' RACE reads, yields one record per CDR3 protein. Seen here are around 1.7 million distinct CDR3 sequences, under 35% observed once, and the top ten hold 0.27%. All of the donors were Caucasians in good health. The sequenced sample consisted of cord blood. The V gene is TRBV5-1, the J gene TRBJ2-5, with a tentative D call TRBD2 (6 bases). The J call may be mistaken, given a closer DNA end match to TRBJ2-7. The sequence came from a newborn girl in good health. The DNA for the CDR3 is TGCGCCAGCAGCTTGTTCTTAGGGGAGCGGGACGAGCAGTACTTC. Its translation is CASSLFLGERDEQYF.